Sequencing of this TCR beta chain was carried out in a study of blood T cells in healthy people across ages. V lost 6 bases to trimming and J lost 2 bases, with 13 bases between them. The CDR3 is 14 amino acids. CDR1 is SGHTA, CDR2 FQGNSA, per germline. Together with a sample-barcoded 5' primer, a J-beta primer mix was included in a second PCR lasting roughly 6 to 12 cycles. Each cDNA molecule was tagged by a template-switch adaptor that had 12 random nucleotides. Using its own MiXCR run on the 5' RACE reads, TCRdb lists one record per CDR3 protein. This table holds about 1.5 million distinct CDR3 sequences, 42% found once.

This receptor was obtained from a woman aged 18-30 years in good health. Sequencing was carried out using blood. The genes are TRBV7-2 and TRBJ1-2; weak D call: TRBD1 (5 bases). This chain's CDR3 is CASRVRAGNYGYTF. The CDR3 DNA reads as TGTGCCAGCAGAGTCAGGGCTGGAAACTATGGCTACACCTTC.